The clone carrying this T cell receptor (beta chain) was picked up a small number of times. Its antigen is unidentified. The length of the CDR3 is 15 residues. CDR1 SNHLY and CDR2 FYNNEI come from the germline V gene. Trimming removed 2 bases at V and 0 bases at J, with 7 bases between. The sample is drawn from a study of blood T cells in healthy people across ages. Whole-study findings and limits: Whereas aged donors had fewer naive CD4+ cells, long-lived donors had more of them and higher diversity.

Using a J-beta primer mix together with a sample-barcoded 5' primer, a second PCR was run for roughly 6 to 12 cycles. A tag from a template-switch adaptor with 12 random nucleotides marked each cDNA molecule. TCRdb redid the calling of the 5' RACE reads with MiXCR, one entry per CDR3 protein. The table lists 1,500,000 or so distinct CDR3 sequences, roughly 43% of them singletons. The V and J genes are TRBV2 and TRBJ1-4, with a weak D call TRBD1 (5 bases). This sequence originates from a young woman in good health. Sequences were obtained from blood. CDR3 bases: TGTGCCAGCAGTGAATCGGGGGCAACTAATGAAAAACTGTTTTTT. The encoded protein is CASSESGATNEKLFF.